This T cell receptor (beta chain) appears in the sequencing data of a study of T cell responses to AZD1222 COVID-19 vaccine. Study observations and caveats: Clonal diversity was possibly underestimated, and the donors were mostly white British, with more females.

Germline CDR1 is LGHNA and CDR2 is YSLEER. The length of the CDR3 is 17 residues. V shed 1 base, J shed 7 bases, and the junction held 9 bases outside the gene matches. This table comes from immunoSEQ multiplex PCR, and its TCRdb copy is limited to in-frame clones, with some not included. The data hold tens of thousands of clones, with roughly 90% observed a single time. As regards this clone: Antigen unknown.

The chain has TRBV4-3 and TRBJ1-6, with 8 bases lining up with TRBD1. This receptor was taken from an adult in good health. The specimen comprised peripheral blood, sampled on day 0 of MenACWY control vaccination. CDR3 amino acids: CASSQGFSGTGNSPLHF. CDR3 coding DNA: TGCGCCAGCAGCCAAGGATTTTCCGGGACAGGAAATTCACCCCTCCACTTT.